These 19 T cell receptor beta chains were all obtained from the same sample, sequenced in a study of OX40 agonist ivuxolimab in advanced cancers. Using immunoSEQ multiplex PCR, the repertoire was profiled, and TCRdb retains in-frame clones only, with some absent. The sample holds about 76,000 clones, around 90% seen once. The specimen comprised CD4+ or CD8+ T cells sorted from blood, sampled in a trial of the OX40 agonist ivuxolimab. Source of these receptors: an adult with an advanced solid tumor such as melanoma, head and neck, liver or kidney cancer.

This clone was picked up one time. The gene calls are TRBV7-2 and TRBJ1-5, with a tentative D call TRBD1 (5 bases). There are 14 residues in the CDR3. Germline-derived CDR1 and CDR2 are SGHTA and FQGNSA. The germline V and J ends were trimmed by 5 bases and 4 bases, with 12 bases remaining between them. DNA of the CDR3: TGTGCCAGCAGCCCGGGGGGTGGTAATCAGCCCCAGCATTTT. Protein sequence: CASSPGGGNQPQHF.

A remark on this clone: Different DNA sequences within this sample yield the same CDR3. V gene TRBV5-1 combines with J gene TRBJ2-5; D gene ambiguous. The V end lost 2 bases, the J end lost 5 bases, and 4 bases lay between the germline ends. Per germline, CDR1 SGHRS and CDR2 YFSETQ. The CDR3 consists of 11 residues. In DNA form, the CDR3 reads TGCGCCAGCAGCTTTCAGGAGACCCAGTACTTC. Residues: CASSFQETQYF.

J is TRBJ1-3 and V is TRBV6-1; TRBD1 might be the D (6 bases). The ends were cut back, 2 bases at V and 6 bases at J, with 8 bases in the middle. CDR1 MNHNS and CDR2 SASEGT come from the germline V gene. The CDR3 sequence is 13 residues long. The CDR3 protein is CASSERTANTIYF. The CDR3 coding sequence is TGTGCCAGCAGTGAACGGACAGCAAACACCATATATTTT.

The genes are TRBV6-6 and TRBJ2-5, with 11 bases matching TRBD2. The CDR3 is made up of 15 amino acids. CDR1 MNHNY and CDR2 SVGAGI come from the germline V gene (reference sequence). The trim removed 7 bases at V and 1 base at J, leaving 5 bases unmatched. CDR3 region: CASNLGLAAQETQYF. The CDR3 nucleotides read TGTGCCAGCAATCTGGGACTAGCGGCCCAAGAGACCCAGTACTTC.

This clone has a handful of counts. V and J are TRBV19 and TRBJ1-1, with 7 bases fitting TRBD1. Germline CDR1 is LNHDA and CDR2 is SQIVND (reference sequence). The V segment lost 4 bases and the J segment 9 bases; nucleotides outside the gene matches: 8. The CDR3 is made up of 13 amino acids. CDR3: CASSTSRDSKAFF. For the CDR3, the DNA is TGTGCCAGTAGTACATCCCGGGACAGTAAAGCTTTCTTT.

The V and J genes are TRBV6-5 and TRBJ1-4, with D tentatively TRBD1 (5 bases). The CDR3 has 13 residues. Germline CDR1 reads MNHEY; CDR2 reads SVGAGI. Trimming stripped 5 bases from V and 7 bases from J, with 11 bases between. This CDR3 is CASSVPGGEKLFF. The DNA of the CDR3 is TGTGCCAGCAGTGTACCGGGGGGTGAAAAACTGTTTTTT.

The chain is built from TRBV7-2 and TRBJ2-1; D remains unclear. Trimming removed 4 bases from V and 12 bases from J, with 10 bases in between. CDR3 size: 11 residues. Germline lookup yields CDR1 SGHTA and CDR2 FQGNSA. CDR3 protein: CASSSSMVQFF. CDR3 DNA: TGTGCCAGCAGCTCTTCTATGGTGCAGTTCTTC.

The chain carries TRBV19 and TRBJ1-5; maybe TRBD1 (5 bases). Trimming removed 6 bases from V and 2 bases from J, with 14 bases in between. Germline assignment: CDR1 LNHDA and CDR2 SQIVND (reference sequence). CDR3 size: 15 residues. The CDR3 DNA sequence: TGTGCCAGTAGCAGGGACGGAGGGGGCAATCAGCCCCAGCATTTT. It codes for CASSRDGGGNQPQHF.

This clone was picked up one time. CDR3 DNA sequence: TGTGCCAGTAGTTCCTTCTTGAGGCAGTATTTT. Translating gives CASSSFLRQYF. This chain links TRBV19 with TRBJ2-3; no reliable D call. V shed 5 bases and J shed 11 bases, with 11 bases lying between them. Germline CDR1 is LNHDA and CDR2 is SQIVND (reference sequence). This CDR3 region has 11 residues. Combining the CDR3 with reference TRBV19 and TRBJ2-3 gives the whole variable domain DGGITQSPKYLFRKEGQNVTLSCEQNLNHDAMYWYRQDPGQGLRLIYYSQIVNDFQKGDIAEGYSVSREKKESFPLTVTSAQKNPTAFYLCASSSFLRQYFGPGTRLTVL.

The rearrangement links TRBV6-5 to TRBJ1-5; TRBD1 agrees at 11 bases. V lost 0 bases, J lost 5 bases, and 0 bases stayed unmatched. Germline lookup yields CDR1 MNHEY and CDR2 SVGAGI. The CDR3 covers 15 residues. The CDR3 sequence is CASSYSGQGDQPQHF. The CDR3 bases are TGTGCCAGCAGTTACTCGGGACAGGGGGATCAGCCCCAGCATTTT.

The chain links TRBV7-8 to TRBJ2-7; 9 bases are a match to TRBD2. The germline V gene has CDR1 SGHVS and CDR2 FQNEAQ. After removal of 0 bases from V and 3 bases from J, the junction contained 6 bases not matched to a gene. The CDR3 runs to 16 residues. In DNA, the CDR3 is TGTGCCAGCAGCTTAGCTCCCGCAGCGGGGGGCTACGAGCAGTACTTC. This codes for CASSLAPAAGGYEQYF.

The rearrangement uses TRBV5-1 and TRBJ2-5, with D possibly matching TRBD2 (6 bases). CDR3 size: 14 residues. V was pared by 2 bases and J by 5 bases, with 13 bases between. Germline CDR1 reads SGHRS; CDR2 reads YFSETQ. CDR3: CASSFTAGIETQYF. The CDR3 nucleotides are TGCGCCAGCAGCTTTACAGCGGGCATTGAGACCCAGTACTTC.

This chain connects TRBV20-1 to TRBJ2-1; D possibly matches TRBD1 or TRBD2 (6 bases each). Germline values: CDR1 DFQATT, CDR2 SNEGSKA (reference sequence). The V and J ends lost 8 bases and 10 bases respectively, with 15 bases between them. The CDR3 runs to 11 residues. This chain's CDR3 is CSTTRGLEQFF. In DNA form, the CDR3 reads TGCAGTACGACCCGGGGGCTAGAGCAGTTCTTC.

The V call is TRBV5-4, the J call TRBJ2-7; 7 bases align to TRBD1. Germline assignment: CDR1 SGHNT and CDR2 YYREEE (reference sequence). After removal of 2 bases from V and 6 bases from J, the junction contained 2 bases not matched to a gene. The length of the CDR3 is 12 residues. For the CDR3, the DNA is TGTGCCAGCAGCTTAGACAGGGCCGAGCAGTACTTC. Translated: CASSLDRAEQYF. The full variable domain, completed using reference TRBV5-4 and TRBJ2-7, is ETGVTQSPTHLIKTRGQQVTLRCSSQSGHNTVSWYQQALGQGPQFIFQYYREEENGRGNFPPRFSGLQFPNYSSELNVNALELDDSALYLCASSLDRAEQYFGPGTRLTVT.

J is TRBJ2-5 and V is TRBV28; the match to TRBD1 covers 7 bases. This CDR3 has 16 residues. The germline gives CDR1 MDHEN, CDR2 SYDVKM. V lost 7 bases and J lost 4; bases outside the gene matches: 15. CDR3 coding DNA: TGTGCCAGCACCCCATCGTCCAGGGGGTCTGGAGAGACCCAGTACTTC. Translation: CASTPSSRGSGETQYF.

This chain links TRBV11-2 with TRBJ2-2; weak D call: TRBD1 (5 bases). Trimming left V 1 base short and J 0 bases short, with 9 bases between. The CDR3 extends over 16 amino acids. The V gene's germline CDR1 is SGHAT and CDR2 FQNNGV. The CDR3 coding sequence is TGTGCCAGCAGCTTAGTCCCAGGGCCGAACACCGGGGAGCTGTTTTTT. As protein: CASSLVPGPNTGELFF.

In DNA, the CDR3 is TGTGCCAGCTCACGAATGGACCCAGGGATCGGCACCGGGGAGCTGTTTTTT. This sequence encodes CASSRMDPGIGTGELFF. The rearrangement links TRBV18 to TRBJ2-2; D is possibly TRBD1 (5 bases). Germline V gene sequence: CDR1 KGHSH, CDR2 LQKENI. The V gene lost 4 bases and the J gene lost 4 bases, with 19 bases spanning the gap. CDR3 length: 17 amino acids.

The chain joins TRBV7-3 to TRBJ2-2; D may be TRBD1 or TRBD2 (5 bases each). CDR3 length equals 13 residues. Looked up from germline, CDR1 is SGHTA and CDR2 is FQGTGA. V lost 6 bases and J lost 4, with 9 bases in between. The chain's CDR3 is CASSRDGTGELFF. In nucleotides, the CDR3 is TGTGCCAGCAGTCGGGACGGCACCGGGGAGCTGTTTTTT.

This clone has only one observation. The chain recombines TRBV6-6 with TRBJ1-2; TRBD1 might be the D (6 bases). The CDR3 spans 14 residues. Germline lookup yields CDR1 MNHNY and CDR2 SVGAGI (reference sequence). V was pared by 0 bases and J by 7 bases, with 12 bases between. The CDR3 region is CASSYSSGASGYTF. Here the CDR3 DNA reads TGTGCCAGCAGTTACTCGTCGGGGGCTAGTGGCTACACCTTC.